Presented here are 5 T cell receptor beta chains from one specimen sequenced in a study of control samples from healthy donors and cancer patients. Here immunoSEQ multiplex PCR was the method, and the copy in TCRdb shows in-frame clones only, minus some. The table has 90,000 to 110,000 clones, less than 95% seen once. Source material: blood. The receptors come from a human donor in good health. The donor label of this sample is uncertain.

In its sample, this clone was seen a few times. The rearrangement uses TRBV23-1 and TRBJ2-3, with unresolved D. TRBV23-1 carries the ORF label, with uncertain function. There are 13 residues in the CDR3. V gave up 0 bases and J gave up 8 bases, with 9 bases separating them. This CDR3 reads CASSQSNPGTQYF. DNA for the CDR3: TGCGCCAGCAGTCAATCGAACCCGGGTACGCAGTATTTT.

The CDR3 loop is CASSQGTNQPQHF. The CDR3 coding sequence is TGTGCCAGCAGCCAGGGTACGAATCAGCCCCAGCATTTT. The gene calls are TRBV3-1 (or the pseudogene TRBV3-2) and TRBJ1-5; D gene ambiguous. This CDR3 spans 13 amino acids. Germline V gene data show CDR1 as LGHDT and CDR2 as YNNKEL (reference sequence). Trimming took off 3 bases at V and 4 bases at J, with 7 bases between the two ends.

V usage is TRBV19 and J usage is TRBJ2-7; D is unclear. Germline CDR1 and CDR2: LNHDA and SQIVND (reference sequence). The CDR3 covers 14 residues. V was pared by 5 bases and J by 2 bases, with 13 bases between. CDR3 sequence (DNA): TGTGCCAGTAGTCTGGACGGCGGAACCTACGAGCAGTACTTC. Translated: CASSLDGGTYEQYF.

The chain uses TRBV3-1 (or the pseudogene TRBV3-2) and TRBJ2-3; D perhaps matches TRBD2 (6 bases). Deletions cut 2 bases from V and 6 bases from J, with 12 bases between. The CDR3 is 14 amino acids. Germline CDR1 LGHDT, CDR2 YNNKEL (reference sequence). In DNA form, the CDR3 reads TGTGCCAGCAGCCAATTTACTAGCAGGGATACGCAGTATTTT. Amino acids: CASSQFTSRDTQYF.

This sequence joins TRBV5-1 and TRBJ2-6, with 7 positions matching TRBD1. CDR3 size: 14 residues. CDR1 SGHRS and CDR2 YFSETQ come from the germline V gene. V shed 8 bases, J shed 2 bases, and the junction held 4 bases outside the gene matches. The DNA for the CDR3 is TGCGCCAGTAATGACAGGGCTGGGGCCAACGTCCTGACTTTC. Its translation: CASNDRAGANVLTF.